This T cell receptor (beta chain) comes out of a study of blood T cell repertoires in COVID-19. Study in general: Sources were T cells, B-cell-depleted T cells, or PBMCs; the material itself was cDNA or gDNA.

In the original workflow: Reference gene primer amplification gave nucleated cell count estimates. This table comes from immunoSEQ multiplex PCR, and its TCRdb copy is limited to in-frame clones, with some not included. V and J calls and clone size are as listed in that table; D and trimming were resolved from the DNA. The sample comprises tens of thousands of clones, 86% of which are singletons, and under 13% rests with the top ten. Trimming at V came to 6 bases and at J to 7 bases, leaving 4 bases not matched to a gene. The CDR3 runs 15 residues. Germline-derived CDR1 and CDR2 are KGHSH and LQKENI.

The sequencing input was peripheral blood. The chain uses TRBV18 and TRBJ1-6; the match to TRBD1 covers 12 bases. The receptor was isolated from a man between 65 and 85 years old with active or convalescent COVID-19. The CDR3 DNA follows: TGTGCCAGCTCTCCGGGACAGGGGGCAAATTCACCCCTCCACTTT. It is translated as CASSPGQGANSPLHF.